This T cell receptor (beta chain) appears in the sequencing data of a study of cytomegalovirus exposure and HLA in healthy donors. The PCR contained 60 Vbeta and 13 Jbeta primers. Some clones are missing from TCRdb's copy, which holds only in-frame ones; the method was immunoSEQ multiplex PCR. Here the sample spans tens of thousands of clones, 76% being singletons. The CDR3 is 16 residues long. Germline CDR1 is SEHNR and CDR2 is FQNEAQ (reference sequence). The V end lost 4 bases, the J end lost 2 bases, and 17 bases lay between the germline ends. This clone was recorded only once. Sequencing was performed on PBMCs. The receptor comes from a man aged 30 to 39 in good health and CMV-seropositive. The chain has TRBV7-9 and TRBJ1-2; possible D gene TRBD1, 6 bases. The CDR3 loop is CASSSRGGQQNYGYTF. The CDR3 nucleotides read TGTGCCAGCAGCTCGAGGGGGGGGCAGCAAAACTATGGCTACACCTTC. Full variable domain (outside the CDR3, taken from reference TRBV7-9 and TRBJ1-2): DTGVSQNPRHKITKRGQNVTFRCDPISEHNRLYWYRQTLGQGPEFLTYFQNEAQLEKSRLLSDRFSAERPKGSFSTLEIQRTEQGDSAMYLCASSSRGGQQNYGYTFGSGTRLTVV.